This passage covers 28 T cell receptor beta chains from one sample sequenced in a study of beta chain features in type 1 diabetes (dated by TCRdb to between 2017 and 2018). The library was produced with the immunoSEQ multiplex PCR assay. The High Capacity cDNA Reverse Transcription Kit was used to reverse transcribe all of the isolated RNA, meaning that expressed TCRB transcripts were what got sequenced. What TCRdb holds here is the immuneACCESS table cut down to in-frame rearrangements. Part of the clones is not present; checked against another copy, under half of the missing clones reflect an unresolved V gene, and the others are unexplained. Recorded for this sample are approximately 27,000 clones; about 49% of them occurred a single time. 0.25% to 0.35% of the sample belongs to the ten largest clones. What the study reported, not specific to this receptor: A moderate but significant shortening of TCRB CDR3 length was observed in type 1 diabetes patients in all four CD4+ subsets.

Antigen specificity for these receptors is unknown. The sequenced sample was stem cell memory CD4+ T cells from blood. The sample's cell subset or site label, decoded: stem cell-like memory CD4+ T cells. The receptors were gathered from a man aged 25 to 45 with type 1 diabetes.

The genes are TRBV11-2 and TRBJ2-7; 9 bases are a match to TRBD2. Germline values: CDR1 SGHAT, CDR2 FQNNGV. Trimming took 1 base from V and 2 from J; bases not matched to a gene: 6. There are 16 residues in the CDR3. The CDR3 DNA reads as TGTGCCAGCAGCTTAGGTCCTAGCGGGATTACCTACGAGCAGTACTTC. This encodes CASSLGPSGITYEQYF.

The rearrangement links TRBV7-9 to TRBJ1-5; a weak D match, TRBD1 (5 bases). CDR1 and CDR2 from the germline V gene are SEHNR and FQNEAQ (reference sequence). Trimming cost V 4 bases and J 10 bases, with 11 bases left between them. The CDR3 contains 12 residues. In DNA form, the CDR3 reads TGTGCCAGCAGCTCGGGACTGAACCCCCAGCATTTT. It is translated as CASSSGLNPQHF.

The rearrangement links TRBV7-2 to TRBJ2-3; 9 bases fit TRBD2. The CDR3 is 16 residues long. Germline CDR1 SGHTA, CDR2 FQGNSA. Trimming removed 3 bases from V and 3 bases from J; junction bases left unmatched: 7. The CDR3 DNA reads TGTGCCAGCAGCTTGGCGGGAGGGGGAAATACAGATACGCAGTATTTT. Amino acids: CASSLAGGGNTDTQYF.

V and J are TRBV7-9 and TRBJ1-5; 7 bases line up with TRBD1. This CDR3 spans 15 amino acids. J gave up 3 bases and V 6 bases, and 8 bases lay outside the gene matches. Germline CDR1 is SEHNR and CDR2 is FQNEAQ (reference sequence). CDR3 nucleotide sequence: TGTGCCAGCAGTCAGCAACAGGGGCCCAATCAGCCCCAGCATTTT. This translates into CASSQQQGPNQPQHF. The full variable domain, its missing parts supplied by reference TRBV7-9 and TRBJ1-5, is DTGVSQNPRHKITKRGQNVTFRCDPISEHNRLYWYRQTLGQGPEFLTYFQNEAQLEKSRLLSDRFSAERPKGSFSTLEIQRTEQGDSAMYLCASSQQQGPNQPQHFGDGTRLSIL.

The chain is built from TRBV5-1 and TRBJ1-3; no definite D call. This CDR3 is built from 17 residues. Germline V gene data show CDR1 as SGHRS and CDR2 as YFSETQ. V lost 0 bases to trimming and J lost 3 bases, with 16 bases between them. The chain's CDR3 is CASSLALASSYGNTIYF. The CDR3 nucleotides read TGCGCCAGCAGCTTGGCTCTCGCCAGTTCATATGGAAACACCATATATTTT.

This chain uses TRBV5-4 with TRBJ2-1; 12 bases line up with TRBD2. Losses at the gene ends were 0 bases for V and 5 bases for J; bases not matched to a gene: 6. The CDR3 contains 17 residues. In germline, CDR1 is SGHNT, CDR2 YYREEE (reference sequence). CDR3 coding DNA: TGTGCCAGCAGCTTGGCCTGGACTAGCGGGACGGACAATGAGCAGTTCTTC. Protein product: CASSLAWTSGTDNEQFF.

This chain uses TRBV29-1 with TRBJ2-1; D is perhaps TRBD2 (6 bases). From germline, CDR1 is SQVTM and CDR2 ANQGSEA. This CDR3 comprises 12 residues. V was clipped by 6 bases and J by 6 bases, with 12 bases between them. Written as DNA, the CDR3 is TGCAGCGTAGTACGGGGGAGCAATGAGCAGTTCTTC. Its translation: CSVVRGSNEQFF.

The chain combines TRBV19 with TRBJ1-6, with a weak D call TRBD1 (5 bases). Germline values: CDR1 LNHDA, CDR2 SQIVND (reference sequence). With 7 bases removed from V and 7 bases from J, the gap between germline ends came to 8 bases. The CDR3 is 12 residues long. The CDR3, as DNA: TGTGCCAGTACTAGGGGCAATTCACCCCTCCACTTT. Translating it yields CASTRGNSPLHF.

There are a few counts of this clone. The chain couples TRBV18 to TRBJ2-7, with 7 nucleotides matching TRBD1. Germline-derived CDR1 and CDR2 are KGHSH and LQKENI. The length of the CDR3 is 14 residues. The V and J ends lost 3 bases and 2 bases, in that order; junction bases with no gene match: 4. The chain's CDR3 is CASSPGQVTYEQYF. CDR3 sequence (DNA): TGTGCCAGCTCACCCGGACAGGTAACCTACGAGCAGTACTTC.

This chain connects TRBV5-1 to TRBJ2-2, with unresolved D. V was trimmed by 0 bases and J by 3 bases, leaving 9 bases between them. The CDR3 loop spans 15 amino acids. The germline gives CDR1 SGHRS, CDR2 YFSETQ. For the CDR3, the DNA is TGCGCCAGCAGCTTGGCCACCCGGGACACCGGGGAGCTGTTTTTT. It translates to CASSLATRDTGELFF. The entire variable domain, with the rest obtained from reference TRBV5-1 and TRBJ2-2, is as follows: KAGVTQTPRYLIKTRGQQVTLSCSPISGHRSVSWYQQTPGQGLQFLFEYFSETQRNKGNFPGRFSGRQFSNSRSEMNVSTLELGDSALYLCASSLATRDTGELFFGEGSRLTVL.

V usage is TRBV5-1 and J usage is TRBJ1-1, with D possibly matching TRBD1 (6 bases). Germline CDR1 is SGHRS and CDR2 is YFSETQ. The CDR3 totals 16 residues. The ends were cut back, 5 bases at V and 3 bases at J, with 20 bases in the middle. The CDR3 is CASRPQQGEGDTEAFF. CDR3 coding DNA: TGCGCCAGCAGGCCTCAACAGGGTGAAGGGGACACTGAAGCTTTCTTT.

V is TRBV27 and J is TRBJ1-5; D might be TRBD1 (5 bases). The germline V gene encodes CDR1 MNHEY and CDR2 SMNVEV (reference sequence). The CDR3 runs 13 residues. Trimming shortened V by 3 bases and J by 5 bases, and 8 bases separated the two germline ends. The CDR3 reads CASSFSGDQPQHF. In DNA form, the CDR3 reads TGTGCCAGCAGTTTTTCGGGGGATCAGCCCCAGCATTTT.

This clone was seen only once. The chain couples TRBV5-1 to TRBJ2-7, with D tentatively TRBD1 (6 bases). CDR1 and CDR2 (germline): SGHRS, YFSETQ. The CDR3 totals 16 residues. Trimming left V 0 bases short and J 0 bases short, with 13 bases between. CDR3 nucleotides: TGCGCCAGCAGCTTGGTAGGCACAGGGCCCTCCTACGAGCAGTACTTC. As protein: CASSLVGTGPSYEQYF. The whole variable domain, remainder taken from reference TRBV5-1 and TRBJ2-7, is KAGVTQTPRYLIKTRGQQVTLSCSPISGHRSVSWYQQTPGQGLQFLFEYFSETQRNKGNFPGRFSGRQFSNSRSEMNVSTLELGDSALYLCASSLVGTGPSYEQYFGPGTRLTVT.

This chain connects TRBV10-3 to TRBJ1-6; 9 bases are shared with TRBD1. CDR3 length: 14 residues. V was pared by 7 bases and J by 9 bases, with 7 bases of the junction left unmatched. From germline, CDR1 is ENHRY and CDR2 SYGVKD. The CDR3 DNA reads TGTGCCATCAAGGGACAGGGAATAACTTCACCCCTCCACTTT. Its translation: CAIKGQGITSPLHF.

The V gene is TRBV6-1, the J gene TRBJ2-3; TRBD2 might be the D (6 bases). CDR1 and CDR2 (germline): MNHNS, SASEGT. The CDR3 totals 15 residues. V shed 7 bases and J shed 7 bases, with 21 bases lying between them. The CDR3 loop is CASTPGLGFINTQYF. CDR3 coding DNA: TGTGCCAGCACACCGGGACTGGGGTTTATAAATACGCAGTATTTT.

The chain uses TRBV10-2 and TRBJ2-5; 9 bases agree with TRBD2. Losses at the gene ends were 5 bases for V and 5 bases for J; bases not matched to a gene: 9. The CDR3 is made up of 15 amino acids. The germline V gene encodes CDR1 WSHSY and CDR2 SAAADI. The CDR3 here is CASSPTGTSKETQYF. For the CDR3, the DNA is TGCGCCAGCAGTCCAACTGGGACTAGCAAGGAGACCCAGTACTTC.

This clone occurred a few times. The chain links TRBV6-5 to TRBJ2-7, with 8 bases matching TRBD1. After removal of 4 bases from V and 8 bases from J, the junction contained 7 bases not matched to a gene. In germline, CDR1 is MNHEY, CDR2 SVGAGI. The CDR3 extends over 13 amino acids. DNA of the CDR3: TGTGCCAGCAGTTGGGCAGGGGGCTCCCAGCAGTACTTC. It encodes CASSWAGGSQQYF.

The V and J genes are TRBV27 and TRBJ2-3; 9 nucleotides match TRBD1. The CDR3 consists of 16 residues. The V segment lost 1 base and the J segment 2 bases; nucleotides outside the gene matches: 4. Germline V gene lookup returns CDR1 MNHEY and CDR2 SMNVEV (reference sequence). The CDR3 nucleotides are TGTGCCAGCAGTTTATTAGGACAGGGGCACACAGATACGCAGTATTTT. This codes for CASSLLGQGHTDTQYF.

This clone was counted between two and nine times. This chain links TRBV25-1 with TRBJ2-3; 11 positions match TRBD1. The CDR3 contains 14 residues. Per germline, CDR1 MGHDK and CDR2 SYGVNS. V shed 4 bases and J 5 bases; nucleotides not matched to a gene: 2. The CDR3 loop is CASSGTGGRDTQYF. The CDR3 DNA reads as TGTGCCAGCAGTGGGACAGGGGGCAGAGATACGCAGTATTTT.

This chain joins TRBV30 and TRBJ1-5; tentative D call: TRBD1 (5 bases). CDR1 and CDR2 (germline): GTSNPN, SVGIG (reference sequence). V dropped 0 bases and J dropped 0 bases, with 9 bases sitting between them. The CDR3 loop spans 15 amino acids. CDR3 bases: TGTGCCTGGAGTGTGGGGGGACTTAGCAATCAGCCCCAGCATTTT. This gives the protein CAWSVGGLSNQPQHF.

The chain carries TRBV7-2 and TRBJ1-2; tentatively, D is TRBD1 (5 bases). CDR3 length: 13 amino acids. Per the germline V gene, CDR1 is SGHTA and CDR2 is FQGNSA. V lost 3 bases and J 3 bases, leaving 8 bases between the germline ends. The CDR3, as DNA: TGTGCCAGCAGCTTGGCCAGGGACTATGGCTACACCTTC. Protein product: CASSLARDYGYTF.

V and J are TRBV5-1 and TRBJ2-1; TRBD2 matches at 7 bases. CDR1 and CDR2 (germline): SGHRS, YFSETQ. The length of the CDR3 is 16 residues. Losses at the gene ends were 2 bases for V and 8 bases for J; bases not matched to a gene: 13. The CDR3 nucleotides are TGCGCCAGCAGCTTTGGGGGGGGGTCCCCCTCCGATGAGCAGTTCTTC. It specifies CASSFGGGSPSDEQFF.

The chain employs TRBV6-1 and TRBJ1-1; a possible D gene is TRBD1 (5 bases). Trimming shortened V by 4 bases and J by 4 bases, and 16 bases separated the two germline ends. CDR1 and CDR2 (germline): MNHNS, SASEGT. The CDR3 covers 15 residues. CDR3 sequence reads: CASSVVGGRSTEAFF. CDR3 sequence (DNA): TGTGCCAGCAGTGTCGTGGGGGGAAGGAGCACTGAAGCTTTCTTT.

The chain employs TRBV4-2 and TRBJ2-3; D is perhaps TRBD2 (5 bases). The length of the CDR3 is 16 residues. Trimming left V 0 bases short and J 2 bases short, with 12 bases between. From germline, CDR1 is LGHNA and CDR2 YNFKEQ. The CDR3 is CASSQERTSSTDTQYF. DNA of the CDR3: TGTGCCAGCAGCCAAGAGAGGACTTCCTCCACAGATACGCAGTATTTT.

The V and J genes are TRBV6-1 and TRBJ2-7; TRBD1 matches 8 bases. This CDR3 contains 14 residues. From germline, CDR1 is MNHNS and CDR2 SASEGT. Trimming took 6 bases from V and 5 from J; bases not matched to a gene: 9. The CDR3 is CASSPGQEGHEQYF. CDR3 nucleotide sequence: TGTGCCAGCAGCCCGGGACAGGAGGGCCACGAGCAGTACTTC.

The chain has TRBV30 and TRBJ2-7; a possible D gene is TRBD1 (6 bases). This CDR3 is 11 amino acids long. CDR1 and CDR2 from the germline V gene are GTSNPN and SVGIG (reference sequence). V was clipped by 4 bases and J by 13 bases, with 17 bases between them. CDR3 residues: CAWNAGAFIYF. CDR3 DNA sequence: TGTGCCTGGAATGCAGGGGCCTTCATTTACTTC.

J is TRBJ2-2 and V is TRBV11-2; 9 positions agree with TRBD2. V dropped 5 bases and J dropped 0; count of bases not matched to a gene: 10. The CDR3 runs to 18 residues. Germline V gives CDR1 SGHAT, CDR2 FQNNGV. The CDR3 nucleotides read TGTGCCAGCAGCCCACGGGGTAGCGGGGGAGCGAACACCGGGGAGCTGTTTTTT. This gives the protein CASSPRGSGGANTGELFF.

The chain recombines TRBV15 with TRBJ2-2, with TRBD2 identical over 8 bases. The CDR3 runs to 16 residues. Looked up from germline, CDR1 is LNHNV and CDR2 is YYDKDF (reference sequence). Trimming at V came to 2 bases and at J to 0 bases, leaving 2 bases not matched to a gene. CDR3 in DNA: TGTGCCACCAGCAGAAAACTAGCGGCGAACACCGGGGAGCTGTTTTTT. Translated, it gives CATSRKLAANTGELFF.